These 27 T cell receptor beta chains were all obtained from the same sample, sequenced in a study of cytomegalovirus exposure and HLA in healthy donors. Vbeta (60) and Jbeta (13) primers were used in the PCR. Assay used: immunoSEQ multiplex PCR; TCRdb lists only in-frame clones, some missing. The repertoire holds 110,000 to 150,000 clones, with 70% to 80% as singletons. Sequenced: PBMCs. All receptors come from a woman in her fifties or sixties in good health and CMV-seropositive.

This clone was counted between two and nine times. This chain uses TRBV15 with TRBJ1-5; D not certain. The germline V gene has CDR1 LNHNV and CDR2 YYDKDF (reference sequence). The CDR3 extends over 13 amino acids. The ends were cut back, 0 bases at V and 6 bases at J, with 6 bases in the middle. The CDR3 DNA reads as TGTGCCACCAGCAGAGATCGGGGTCAGCCCCAGCATTTT. Its protein product is CATSRDRGQPQHF.

The CDR3 sequence is CASTISGFTNTGELFF. As DNA, the CDR3 is TGCGCCAGCACCATATCTGGCTTTACGAACACCGGGGAGCTGTTTTTT. This chain joins TRBV5-1 and TRBJ2-2; D remains unclear. This CDR3 has 16 amino acids. The ends were cut back, 6 bases at V and 0 bases at J, with 15 bases in the middle. CDR1 and CDR2 (germline): SGHRS, YFSETQ. Full variable domain (outside the CDR3, taken from reference TRBV5-1 and TRBJ2-2): KAGVTQTPRYLIKTRGQQVTLSCSPISGHRSVSWYQQTPGQGLQFLFEYFSETQRNKGNFPGRFSGRQFSNSRSEMNVSTLELGDSALYLCASTISGFTNTGELFFGEGSRLTVL.

The chain is built from TRBV6-5 and TRBJ2-7; 10 nucleotides line up with TRBD2. V dropped 6 bases and J dropped 2; count of bases not matched to a gene: 4. This CDR3 is built from 14 residues. Germline values: CDR1 MNHEY, CDR2 SVGAGI. The CDR3 bases are TGTGCCAGCAGGTCTAGCGGGGGCACCTACGAGCAGTACTTC. Its translation: CASRSSGGTYEQYF.

This clone was counted once. The chain joins TRBV19 to TRBJ1-6; 7 bases fit TRBD1. Trimming cost V 3 bases and J 7 bases; bases outside gene matches: 3. Germline V gene data show CDR1 as LNHDA and CDR2 as SQIVND (reference sequence). This CDR3 is 14 amino acids long. CDR3 loop: CASSMGTANSPLHF. CDR3 in DNA: TGTGCCAGTAGTATGGGGACAGCGAATTCACCCCTCCACTTT.

The CDR3 DNA follows: TGTGCCACCAGCTTCGGCAGGGTCTTCACAGATACGCAGTATTTT. Its translation is CATSFGRVFTDTQYF. This chain uses TRBV15 with TRBJ2-3; D is possibly TRBD1 (5 bases). V shed 5 bases and J shed 2 bases, with 14 bases lying between them. CDR1 is LNHNV, CDR2 YYDKDF, per germline (reference sequence). The CDR3 is made up of 15 amino acids.

The chain links TRBV28 to TRBJ2-3; possibly TRBD1 for D (5 bases). CDR1 MDHEN and CDR2 SYDVKM come from the germline V gene. The CDR3 length is 15 residues. V was shortened by 5 bases and J by 4 bases, with 16 bases between the two germline ends. CDR3 protein: CASSSLGRVADTQYF. CDR3 sequence (DNA): TGTGCCAGCAGTAGTTTGGGCAGGGTCGCAGATACGCAGTATTTT.

CDR3 bases: TGTGCCAGCAGCTCCCAGGGGCTGGCTTTCTTT. Its protein product is CASSSQGLAFF. This chain links TRBV13 with TRBJ1-1; D perhaps matches TRBD1 (6 bases). The V end was cut by 4 bases, the J end by 11 bases, with 11 bases between. Germline CDR1 and CDR2: PRHDT and FYEKMQ (reference sequence). CDR3 length equals 11 residues.

This clone was seen a single time. The CDR3 DNA reads TGTGCCAGCAGCGCGGACAGGGGAGGCTATGGCTACACCTTC. It specifies CASSADRGGYGYTF. The chain links TRBV5-4 to TRBJ1-2; 9 nucleotides line up with TRBD1. The V and J ends lost 4 bases and 4 bases, in that order; junction bases with no gene match: 5. The CDR3 length is 14 residues. Germline V gene lookup returns CDR1 SGHNT and CDR2 YYREEE (reference sequence).

This clone was seen only once. The J gene is TRBJ2-6, the V gene TRBV4-3; D not certain. The CDR3 covers 15 residues. Germline-derived CDR1 and CDR2 are LGHNA and YSLEER. Trimming removed 0 bases at V and 2 bases at J, with 5 bases between. In nucleotides, the CDR3 is TGCGCCAGCAGCCAAGACACTACTGGGGCCAACGTCCTGACTTTC. It translates to CASSQDTTGANVLTF.

The chain uses TRBV5-1 and TRBJ2-7; D might be TRBD1 (5 bases). The CDR3 totals 15 residues. From germline, CDR1 is SGHRS and CDR2 YFSETQ. Trimming stripped 0 bases from V and 5 bases from J, with 15 bases between. CDR3 nucleotide sequence: TGCGCCAGCAGCTTGGTGGGGCAGATCTCACACGAGCAGTACTTC. This gives the protein CASSLVGQISHEQYF.

The chain couples TRBV6-1 to TRBJ1-3; D is ambiguous. V lost 6 bases to trimming and J lost 7 bases, with 10 bases between them. The CDR3 consists of 12 residues. Germline V gene sequence: CDR1 MNHNS, CDR2 SASEGT. For the CDR3, the DNA is TGTGCCAGCAGGGGAGACATCAACACCATATATTTT. As protein: CASRGDINTIYF.

This chain joins TRBV28 and TRBJ2-7; D remains ambiguous. CDR1 is MDHEN, CDR2 SYDVKM, per germline. V gave up 7 bases and J gave up 1 base, with 11 bases separating them. The CDR3 has 13 amino acids. For the CDR3, the DNA is TGTGCCAGCACCTTGGGCAGTTCCTACGAGCAGTACTTC. Translating gives CASTLGSSYEQYF. Complete variable domain (other parts from reference TRBV28 and TRBJ2-7): DVKVTQSSRYLVKRTGEKVFLECVQDMDHENMFWYRQDPGLGLRLIYFSYDVKMKEKGDIPEGYSVSREKKERFSLILESASTNQTSMYLCASTLGSSYEQYFGPGTRLTVT.

The chain combines TRBV11-2 with TRBJ2-3; D is ambiguous. Germline loops: CDR1 SGHAT, CDR2 FQNNGV. The CDR3 runs to 13 residues. Deletions cut 0 bases from V and 2 bases from J, with 3 bases between. CDR3 protein: CASSLDNTDTQYF. The CDR3 DNA is TGTGCCAGCAGCTTAGATAACACAGATACGCAGTATTTT.

Here the CDR3 reads CASSPGVTWYEQYF. CDR3 bases: TGTGCCAGCAGCCCCGGGGTCACTTGGTACGAGCAGTACTTC. J is TRBJ2-7 and V is TRBV9; weak D call: TRBD2 (5 bases). Trimming left V 4 bases short and J 4 bases short, with 15 bases between. Germline V gene data show CDR1 as SGDLS and CDR2 as YYNGEE. The CDR3 loop spans 14 amino acids.

V usage is TRBV5-1 and J usage is TRBJ1-6, with D unclear. V was cut by 7 bases and J by 7 bases, with 9 bases left in between. From germline, CDR1 is SGHRS and CDR2 YFSETQ. This CDR3 is built from 12 residues. CDR3 in amino acids: CASAVGNSPLHF. CDR3 bases: TGCGCCAGCGCGGTTGGCAATTCACCCCTCCACTTT.

The chain employs TRBV5-4 and TRBJ2-6, with D maybe TRBD2 (6 bases). The germline gives CDR1 SGHNT, CDR2 YYREEE (reference sequence). Trimming took 4 bases from V and 2 from J, leaving 10 bases between them. The CDR3 has 15 residues. The CDR3 protein is CASSKDYAGANVLTF. In DNA, the CDR3 is TGTGCCAGCAGCAAGGACTACGCTGGGGCCAACGTCCTGACTTTC.

V gene TRBV21-1 combines with J gene TRBJ2-7; the table assigns TRBD1, which was not confirmed against the DNA. TRBV21-1 constitutes a pseudogene. This CDR3 has 15 residues. The CDR3 nucleotides read TGTGCCAGCAGCAAAGTTGACAGGGCAGACTACGAGCAGTACTTC. This gives the protein CASSKVDRADYEQYF.

This clone was seen only a few times. The CDR3 DNA sequence: TGTGCCATCAGTGTGGTGGAGAACAGGGGCTACGAGCAGTACTTC. Protein sequence: CAISVVENRGYEQYF. V gene TRBV10-3 combines with J gene TRBJ2-7; 7 bases map to TRBD1. Germline V lookup: CDR1 ENHRY, CDR2 SYGVKD. The ends lost 4 bases at V and 3 bases at J; junction bases unmatched: 9. The CDR3 is 15 residues long.

The chain has TRBV18 and TRBJ2-7; D might be TRBD1 (6 bases). This CDR3 has 13 residues. Germline V lookup: CDR1 KGHSH, CDR2 LQKENI. The V gene lost 6 bases and the J gene lost 6 bases, with 15 bases spanning the gap. The CDR3 protein is CASSRTGYGEQYF. Here the CDR3 DNA reads TGTGCCAGCTCGCGTACAGGGTATGGCGAGCAGTACTTC.

V gene TRBV6-5 combines with J gene TRBJ2-1, with 13 positions matching TRBD2. CDR1 and CDR2 (germline): MNHEY, SVGAGI. This CDR3 spans 15 amino acids. The junction had 5 bases not matched to a gene; V was cut back by 0 bases and J by 12 bases. The CDR3 nucleotides read TGTGCCAGCAGTTACTCACTAGCGGGGGGGGAACGGCAGTTCTTC. Protein: CASSYSLAGGERQFF.

The rearrangement links TRBV19 to TRBJ2-2, with D hard to call. There are 14 residues in the CDR3. The V end lost 3 bases, the J end lost 7 bases, and 12 bases lay between the germline ends. CDR1 and CDR2 from the germline V gene are LNHDA and SQIVND (reference sequence). The CDR3 DNA reads as TGTGCCAGTAGTATTACCCCCGGGTACGGGGAGCTGTTTTTT. Its protein product is CASSITPGYGELFF.

The rearrangement uses TRBV5-6 and TRBJ2-7; 10 bases align to TRBD1. The V and J ends lost 2 bases and 10 bases, in that order; junction bases with no gene match: 12. The length of the CDR3 is 15 residues. Germline loops: CDR1 SGHDT, CDR2 YYEEEE. The CDR3 nucleotides are TGTGCCAGCAGCTTTTCGGGACAGGGGTCGCGAAAACAGTACTTC. This gives the protein CASSFSGQGSRKQYF.

In its sample, this clone was seen once. The genes are TRBV7-9 and TRBJ1-2, with 8 bases identical to TRBD1. There are 13 residues in the CDR3. V lost 4 bases, J lost 8 bases, and 6 bases stayed unmatched. Per germline, CDR1 SEHNR and CDR2 FQNEAQ (reference sequence). The CDR3 sequence is CASSSQGAGGYTF. The CDR3 DNA is TGTGCCAGCAGCTCGCAGGGGGCTGGGGGCTACACCTTC.

The chain uses TRBV7-9 and TRBJ1-6, with TRBD1 as a possible D gene (5 bases). In germline, CDR1 is SEHNR, CDR2 FQNEAQ (reference sequence). Trimming pared 1 base from V and 3 bases from J, leaving 16 bases between. The CDR3 is 18 amino acids. DNA of the CDR3: TGTGCCAGCAGCTTAGGTCGGGGGAGGAACCTCTATAATTCACCCCTCCACTTT. This sequence encodes CASSLGRGRNLYNSPLHF.

V gene TRBV28 combines with J gene TRBJ1-4; D is unclear. V lost 5 bases and J 4 bases, leaving 17 bases between the germline ends. Germline loops: CDR1 MDHEN, CDR2 SYDVKM. The CDR3 is made up of 16 amino acids. CDR3 in DNA: TGTGCCAGCAGTCCCCCCGACGCGGGGATTAATGAAAAACTGTTTTTT. This translates into CASSPPDAGINEKLFF.

This chain connects TRBV4-3 to TRBJ1-1; weak D call: TRBD1 (5 bases). The CDR3 consists of 13 residues. Germline assignment: CDR1 LGHNA and CDR2 YSLEER. Trimming left V 5 bases short and J 5 bases short, with 12 bases between. CDR3 bases: TGCGCCAGCAGCTACACCAGGGTTACTGAAGCTTTCTTT. Its protein product is CASSYTRVTEAFF.

This clone has just one count. V gene TRBV7-9 combines with J gene TRBJ1-5; D unresolved. The V end lost 5 bases, the J end lost 2 bases, and 10 bases lay between the germline ends. Germline CDR1 SEHNR, CDR2 FQNEAQ (reference sequence). The CDR3 contains 14 residues. CDR3: CASSPSRGNQPQHF. CDR3 nucleotide sequence: TGTGCCAGCAGCCCCTCCCGGGGCAATCAGCCCCAGCATTTT.